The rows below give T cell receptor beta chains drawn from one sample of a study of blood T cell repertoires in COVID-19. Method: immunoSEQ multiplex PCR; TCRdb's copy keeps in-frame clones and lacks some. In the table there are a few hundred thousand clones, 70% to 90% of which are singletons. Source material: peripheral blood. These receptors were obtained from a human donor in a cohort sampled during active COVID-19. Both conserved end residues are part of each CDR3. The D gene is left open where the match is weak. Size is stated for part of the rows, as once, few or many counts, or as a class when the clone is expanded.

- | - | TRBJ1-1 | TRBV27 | CASNRGIEAFF | TGTGCCAGCAATCGTGGCATTGAAGCTTTCTTT
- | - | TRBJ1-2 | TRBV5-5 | CASSYDSLYYGYTF | TGTGCCAGCAGCTACGACAGCCTTTACTATGGCTACACCTTC
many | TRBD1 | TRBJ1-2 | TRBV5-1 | CASSAHRQGVTF | TGCGCCAGCAGCGCCCATCGACAGGGCGTTACCTTC
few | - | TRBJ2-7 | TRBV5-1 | CASSLVGLVYEQYF | TGCGCCAGCAGCTTGGTGGGACTCGTCTACGAGCAGTACTTC
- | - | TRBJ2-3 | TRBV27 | CASSFGQRDTQYF | TGTGCCAGCAGTTTCGGACAGCGAGATACGCAGTATTTT
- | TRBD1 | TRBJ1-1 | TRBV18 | CASSAGQKNTEAFF | TGTGCCAGCTCCGCGGGACAGAAGAACACTGAAGCTTTCTTT
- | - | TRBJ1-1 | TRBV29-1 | CSVQRTMNTEAFF | TGCAGCGTTCAGAGGACAATGAACACTGAAGCTTTCTTT
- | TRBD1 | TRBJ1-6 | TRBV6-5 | CASSKAGGFSPLHF | TGTGCCAGCAGTAAGGCAGGGGGCTTTTCACCCCTCCACTTT
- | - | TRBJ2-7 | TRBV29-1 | CSVGSGILYEQYF | TGCAGCGTTGGGTCAGGGATACTCTACGAGCAGTACTTC
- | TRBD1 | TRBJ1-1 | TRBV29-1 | CSVENIQGSTEAFF | TGCAGCGTTGAAAATATACAGGGGAGCACTGAAGCTTTCTTT
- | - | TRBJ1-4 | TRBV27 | CASSPRDTSNEKLFF | TGTGCCAGCAGTCCCCGGGACACGAGCAATGAAAAACTGTTTTTT
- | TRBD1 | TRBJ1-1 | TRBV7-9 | CASNLEGANTEAFF | TGTGCCAGCAATTTAGAGGGGGCGAACACTGAAGCTTTCTTT
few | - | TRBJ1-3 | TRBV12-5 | CASGLRGGSGNTIYF | TGTGCTAGTGGTTTACGGGGGGGCTCTGGAAACACCATATATTTT
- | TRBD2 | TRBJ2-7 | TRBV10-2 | CASQPRSSGVGVQYF | TGCGCCAGCCAACCGAGATCTAGCGGGGTTGGGGTGCAGTACTTC